The text below deals with one T cell receptor (beta chain). No antigen is known for it. The germline gene is not matched at one end of the junction; a read error may be the cause. The sample originates from a study of cytomegalovirus exposure and HLA in healthy donors. Nominally healthy donors provided the samples, though records likely missed some immune exposures. General study points: Most CMV-associated TCR beta chains were later found to appear HLA-restricted. Further analysis was carried out later, and it showed several of the most significant clusters appearing linked to common viral pathogens.

This CDR3 region has 13 residues. Germline V gene data show CDR1 as SGHDT and CDR2 as YYEEEE. The PCR ran on 60 Vbeta and 13 Jbeta primers. Sequencing used immunoSEQ multiplex PCR; TCRdb keeps in-frame clones, though not all of them. The listing contains 95,000 to 150,000 clones. The chain combines TRBV5-6 with TRBJ1-4; no clear D. Sequenced: PBMCs. This clonotype was sampled from a man between 18 and 29 years old in good health and CMV-seronegative. DNA of the CDR3: TGTGCCGGCAGCTCGCCGGTTAATGAAAAACTGTTTTTT. Protein sequence: CAGSSPVNEKLFF.